These 22 T cell receptor beta chains originate from one sample sequenced in a study of memory B cells and T cells in multiple sclerosis. TCRdb's table, derived via immunoSEQ multiplex PCR, lists solely in-frame clones and lacks some. The sample shows about 14,000 clones, about 70% of them seen only once. The sequenced sample was memory (CD45RO+) CD4+ T cells from blood. The receptor source for this set is a human donor with multiple sclerosis.

The chain recombines TRBV6-6 with TRBJ2-5; 7 nucleotides agree with TRBD1. CDR1 and CDR2 (germline): MNHNY, SVGAGI (reference sequence). CDR3 length: 14 amino acids. J lost 2 bases, V lost 6 bases, and 6 bases had no gene match. CDR3 loop: CASRSQGKQETQYF. CDR3 DNA: TGTGCCAGCAGATCACAGGGGAAACAAGAGACCCAGTACTTC.

The rearrangement joins TRBV19 to TRBJ1-2; D uncertain. Germline CDR1 and CDR2: LNHDA and SQIVND (reference sequence). There are 11 residues in the CDR3. V lost 4 bases and J lost 4, with 4 bases in between. The CDR3 region has the DNA TGTGCCAGTAGTACCCTCTATGGCTACACCTTC. Its protein is CASSTLYGYTF.

This chain joins TRBV9 and TRBJ2-7; 7 bases fit TRBD1. The CDR3 runs to 15 residues. J lost 1 base, V lost 0 bases, and 4 bases had no gene match. CDR1 SGDLS and CDR2 YYNGEE come from the germline V gene. The CDR3 DNA is TGTGCCAGCAGCGTAGCTGCAGGGGGATCCTACGAGCAGTACTTC. Its translation: CASSVAAGGSYEQYF.

J is TRBJ1-1 and V is TRBV9, with D uncertain. The CDR3 has 15 amino acids. The germline V and J ends were trimmed by 3 bases and 6 bases, with 18 bases remaining between them. The germline CDR1 and CDR2 sequences are SGDLS and YYNGEE. CDR3: CASSEMSIKGAEAFF. The CDR3 nucleotides are TGTGCCAGCAGCGAGATGTCGATTAAGGGAGCTGAAGCTTTCTTT. Full variable domain (remainder filled in from reference TRBV9 and TRBJ1-1): DSGVTQTPKHLITATGQRVTLRCSPRSGDLSVYWYQQSLDQGLQFLIQYYNGEERAKGNILERFSAQQFPDLHSELNLSSLELGDSALYFCASSEMSIKGAEAFFGQGTRLTVV.

The chain carries TRBV19 and TRBJ2-4; TRBD2 might be the D (6 bases). V shed 6 bases and J shed 0 bases, with 15 bases lying between them. Germline V lookup: CDR1 LNHDA, CDR2 SQIVND (reference sequence). CDR3 size: 16 residues. CDR3: CASSNRDSGAKNIQYF. DNA for the CDR3: TGTGCCAGTAGCAACCGGGACTCAGGAGCCAAAAACATTCAGTACTTC. The full variable domain, in which reference TRBV19 and TRBJ2-4 provide the parts outside the CDR3, is DGGITQSPKYLFRKEGQNVTLSCEQNLNHDAMYWYRQDPGQGLRLIYYSQIVNDFQKGDIAEGYSVSREKKESFPLTVTSAQKNPTAFYLCASSNRDSGAKNIQYFGAGTRLSVL.

The chain carries TRBV10-3 and TRBJ1-5; D ambiguous. This CDR3 is 15 amino acids long. From germline, CDR1 is ENHRY and CDR2 SYGVKD. V was pared by 0 bases and J by 1 base, with 7 bases between. The CDR3 DNA sequence: TGTGCCATCAGTGAGTCCGGGGAAAGCAATCAGCCCCAGCATTTT. Protein sequence: CAISESGESNQPQHF.

This clone was picked up a small number of times. This chain connects TRBV19 to TRBJ2-2; D possibly corresponds to TRBD1 (6 bases). The CDR3 runs to 14 residues. The germline CDR1 and CDR2 sequences are LNHDA and SQIVND (reference sequence). Trimming cost V 5 bases and J 5 bases, with 12 bases left between them. The CDR3 DNA is TGTGCCAGTAGTTCAGGGGTAGGGACCGGGGAGCTGTTTTTT. It codes for CASSSGVGTGELFF. Variable domain in full (rest from reference TRBV19 and TRBJ2-2): DGGITQSPKYLFRKEGQNVTLSCEQNLNHDAMYWYRQDPGQGLRLIYYSQIVNDFQKGDIAEGYSVSREKKESFPLTVTSAQKNPTAFYLCASSSGVGTGELFFGEGSRLTVL.

In DNA, the CDR3 is TGTGCCAGCAGCGGGACAGGGCGACGTGAAAAACTGTTTTTT. Its translation: CASSGTGRREKLFF. The chain joins TRBV9 to TRBJ1-4; 8 nucleotides align to TRBD1. After removal of 3 bases from V and 7 bases from J, the junction contained 5 bases not matched to a gene. Germline V gene sequence: CDR1 SGDLS, CDR2 YYNGEE. The CDR3 covers 14 residues.

This clone was seen a handful of times. This chain connects TRBV9 to TRBJ1-1; perhaps TRBD1 as D (6 bases). Trimming pared 0 bases from V and 3 bases from J, leaving 15 bases between. In germline, CDR1 is SGDLS, CDR2 YYNGEE. The CDR3 has 16 residues. The CDR3 is CASSVAGVGVYTEAFF. For the CDR3, the DNA is TGTGCCAGCAGCGTAGCAGGGGTTGGGGTATACACTGAAGCTTTCTTT.

A few counts support this clone. The J gene is TRBJ1-2, the V gene TRBV5-4; D is unclear. This CDR3 comprises 17 residues. Germline V lookup: CDR1 SGHNT, CDR2 YYREEE (reference sequence). V dropped 0 bases and J dropped 4 bases, with 19 bases sitting between them. The CDR3 coding sequence is TGTGCCAGCAGCTTGGCACCGGGGTCGGGGATAGTCTATGGCTACACCTTC. Translating gives CASSLAPGSGIVYGYTF.

The chain uses TRBV30 and TRBJ1-5, with D maybe TRBD1 (6 bases). Per the germline V gene, CDR1 is GTSNPN and CDR2 is SVGIG (reference sequence). The CDR3 sequence is 13 residues long. V was cut by 4 bases and J by 3 bases, with 10 bases left in between. The CDR3 protein is CAWTQGFNQPQHF. DNA of the CDR3: TGTGCCTGGACTCAGGGGTTCAATCAGCCCCAGCATTTT. The full variable domain, its missing parts supplied by reference TRBV30 and TRBJ1-5, is SQTIHQWPATLVQPVGSPLSLECTVEGTSNPNLYWYRQAAGRGLQLLFYSVGIGQISSEVPQNLSASRPQDRQFILSSKKLLLSDSGFYLCAWTQGFNQPQHFGDGTRLSIL.

This clone was recorded only once. This chain connects TRBV6-1 to TRBJ1-6; TRBD1 is a possible D gene (5 bases). V was shortened by 6 bases and J by 7 bases, with 13 bases between the two germline ends. This CDR3 has 14 residues. CDR1 MNHNS and CDR2 SASEGT come from the germline V gene. CDR3 nucleotide sequence: TGTGCCAGCAGCGCCCGCGGGGGGAATTCACCCCTCCACTTT. Residues: CASSARGGNSPLHF.

CDR3 bases: TGCGCCAGCAGCTTCCGGGACAGGGGGAACGAGCAGTACTTC. This gives the protein CASSFRDRGNEQYF. The V gene is TRBV5-1, the J gene TRBJ2-7; TRBD1 aligns across 11 bases. V trimming: 2 bases; J trimming: 5 bases; junction bases outside the gene matches: 3. CDR1 and CDR2 from the germline V gene are SGHRS and YFSETQ. The length of the CDR3 is 14 residues.

The chain carries TRBV9 and TRBJ1-3; no clear D gene. The CDR3 consists of 17 residues. Trimming removed 0 bases from V and 0 bases from J, with 13 bases in between. The germline gives CDR1 SGDLS, CDR2 YYNGEE. The CDR3 spells CASSVDPLPLSGNTIYF. CDR3 DNA sequence: TGTGCCAGCAGCGTAGATCCCTTACCACTCTCTGGAAACACCATATATTTT.

This clone was seen a few times. The chain recombines TRBV19 with TRBJ2-5, with 9 bases fitting TRBD1. The J segment lost 5 bases and the V segment lost 6 bases, leaving 10 bases of the junction unmatched. Germline CDR1 reads LNHDA; CDR2 reads SQIVND (reference sequence). There are 15 residues in the CDR3. CDR3 sequence (DNA): TGTGCCAGTAGCCCTAGGACAGGGGCGATGGAGACCCAGTACTTC. Translated: CASSPRTGAMETQYF.

The rearrangement links TRBV10-3 to TRBJ2-3; 10 bases are shared with TRBD2. CDR1 ENHRY and CDR2 SYGVKD come from the germline V gene. The CDR3 length is 15 residues. Trimming removed 0 bases from V and 3 bases from J; junction bases left unmatched: 0. CDR3 coding DNA: TGTGCCATCAGTGAGTCACTAGCGGGGACAGATACGCAGTATTTT. Protein: CAISESLAGTDTQYF.

A few counts support this clone. This rearrangement joins TRBV19 to TRBJ1-1; 10 positions match TRBD1. This CDR3 is 13 amino acids long. Unmatched junction bases numbered 3, after V lost 7 bases and J lost 4 bases. In germline, CDR1 is LNHDA, CDR2 SQIVND (reference sequence). CDR3 nucleotides: TGTGCCAGTAAGCGGACAGGGGGCACTGAAGCTTTCTTT. This gives the protein CASKRTGGTEAFF.

The chain has TRBV10-3 and TRBJ2-1; 12 bases are shared with TRBD2. This CDR3 has 14 amino acids. V gave up 6 bases and J gave up 7 bases; unmatched junction bases: 4. Germline CDR1 ENHRY, CDR2 SYGVKD. Here the CDR3 reads CAIRASGGANEQFF. The CDR3 nucleotides read TGTGCCATCAGGGCTAGCGGGGGGGCGAATGAGCAGTTCTTC.

The V and J genes are TRBV6-5 and TRBJ1-6, with 7 positions matching TRBD1. V lost 5 bases and J lost 8; bases outside the gene matches: 6. This CDR3 has 14 amino acids. CDR1 and CDR2 (germline): MNHEY, SVGAGI. Here the CDR3 reads CASSRQGRDSPLHF. The DNA for the CDR3 is TGTGCCAGCAGTCGACAGGGAAGGGATTCACCCCTCCACTTT.

This rearrangement joins TRBV5-6 to TRBJ2-7, with D maybe TRBD2 (5 bases). Per the germline V gene, CDR1 is SGHDT and CDR2 is YYEEEE. Trimming removed 0 bases at V and 6 bases at J, with 16 bases between. The CDR3 runs 15 residues. The CDR3 is CASSLAYRDESEQYF. CDR3 DNA sequence: TGTGCCAGCAGCTTGGCCTACCGGGATGAGAGCGAGCAGTACTTC.

This clone turned up a few times. The genes are TRBV5-1 and TRBJ2-4; 8 nucleotides match TRBD1. The germline V gene encodes CDR1 SGHRS and CDR2 YFSETQ. The CDR3 contains 15 residues. V was pared by 1 base and J by 6 bases, with 6 bases of the junction left unmatched. CDR3 DNA: TGCGCCAGCAGCTTGTATCCCGGACAGGGAAACATTCAGTACTTC. This gives the protein CASSLYPGQGNIQYF.

The chain couples TRBV13 to TRBJ2-7, with D maybe TRBD2 (6 bases). CDR1 is PRHDT, CDR2 FYEKMQ, per germline (reference sequence). This CDR3 is built from 13 residues. V shed 4 bases and J shed 1 base, with 8 bases lying between them. The CDR3, as DNA: TGTGCCAGCAGCTATGGACTATCCTACGAGCAGTACTTC. This codes for CASSYGLSYEQYF. The entire variable domain, with the rest obtained from reference TRBV13 and TRBJ2-7, is as follows: AAGVIQSPRHLIKEKRETATLKCYPIPRHDTVYWYQQGPGQDPQFLISFYEKMQSDKGSIPDRFSAQQFSDYHSELNMSSLELGDSALYFCASSYGLSYEQYFGPGTRLTVT.